This TCR beta chain is from a study of blood T cell repertoires in COVID-19. The V segment lost 7 bases and the J segment 2 bases; nucleotides outside the gene matches: 7. From germline, CDR1 is SGHAT and CDR2 FQNNGV. The CDR3 has 14 residues. The study drew participants aged about 18 to 95 years from approximately 25 US areas. The authors' processing: It was from reference gene primer amplification that nucleated cell counts were estimated. Sequencing used immunoSEQ multiplex PCR; TCRdb keeps in-frame clones, though not all of them. The V and J calls and clone size come from that table; D and trimming were worked out from the DNA. The sample holds just over 300,000 clones, about 88% seen once.

This receptor was identified in a woman in her forties who had recovered from COVID-19. V and J are TRBV11-2 and TRBJ2-7; 8 bases agree with TRBD2. Sequencing was performed on PBMCs or T cells enriched from blood (not recorded which). The CDR3 is CASTQPGLAYEQYF. The CDR3 coding sequence is TGTGCCAGCACCCAACCGGGACTAGCCTACGAGCAGTACTTC.